The 21 T cell receptor beta chains below all came from one sample that was sequenced in a study of T cell responses to AZD1222 COVID-19 vaccine. Sequencing used immunoSEQ multiplex PCR; TCRdb keeps in-frame clones, though not all of them. The table records approximately 120,000 clones, more than 65% of them present only once. Sequenced here: peripheral blood, sampled 28 days after the second AZD1222 dose. These receptors were collected from an adult who received the AZD1222 COVID-19 vaccine.

In its sample, this clone was seen a few times. The chain recombines TRBV25-1 with TRBJ1-1; tentatively, D is TRBD1 (5 bases). The CDR3 loop spans 16 amino acids. Germline lookup yields CDR1 MGHDK and CDR2 SYGVNS. V was trimmed by 3 bases and J by 1 base, leaving 15 bases between them. This CDR3 reads CASSDSPGRSNTEAFF. The CDR3 bases are TGTGCCAGCAGTGATTCCCCGGGACGGTCGAACACTGAAGCTTTCTTT.

This chain joins TRBV9 and TRBJ2-5, with a weak D call TRBD1 (5 bases). The germline V gene has CDR1 SGDLS and CDR2 YYNGEE. The CDR3 is 14 amino acids. V was clipped by 4 bases and J by 4 bases, with 14 bases between them. The CDR3, as DNA: TGTGCCAGCAGCCTAACAGGAGCGAGAGAGACCCAGTACTTC. Translating gives CASSLTGARETQYF.

V is TRBV4-1 and J is TRBJ1-1; 7 nucleotides match TRBD1. The CDR3 loop spans 15 amino acids. Germline V gene sequence: CDR1 MGHRA, CDR2 YSYEKL. V lost 4 bases and J lost 2; bases outside the gene matches: 7. CDR3 bases: TGCGCCAGCAGCCGGGATAGGGACAGTAACACTGAAGCTTTCTTT. Protein product: CASSRDRDSNTEAFF.

The chain carries TRBV10-3 and TRBJ2-5; 10 nucleotides match TRBD1. This CDR3 contains 17 residues. Germline V gene sequence: CDR1 ENHRY, CDR2 SYGVKD. With 0 bases clipped from V and 5 bases from J, the junction kept 9 bases outside the gene matches. The CDR3 bases are TGTGCCATCAGTGAGTCAGGACAGGGGGTAAGGTCGGAGACCCAGTACTTC. This gives the protein CAISESGQGVRSETQYF.

The CDR3 loop is CASSQTGNYGYTF. For the CDR3, the DNA is TGCGCCAGCAGCCAGACAGGAAACTATGGCTACACCTTC. The chain is built from TRBV4-3 and TRBJ1-2; D is perhaps TRBD1 (6 bases). Trimming pared 3 bases from V and 2 bases from J, leaving 7 bases between. This CDR3 is built from 13 residues. Germline V lookup: CDR1 LGHNA, CDR2 YSLEER.

This chain connects TRBV10-3 to TRBJ2-2, with D uncertain. V was cut by 5 bases and J by 0 bases, with 4 bases left in between. In germline, CDR1 is ENHRY, CDR2 SYGVKD. This CDR3 comprises 13 residues. Written as DNA, the CDR3 is TGTGCCATCAGTTCCCCGAACACCGGGGAGCTGTTTTTT. Amino acid sequence: CAISSPNTGELFF.

The V call is TRBV7-9, the J call TRBJ2-7; D perhaps matches TRBD1 (6 bases). CDR1 and CDR2 (germline): SEHNR, FQNEAQ (reference sequence). Trimming removed 5 bases at V and 2 bases at J, with 13 bases between. This CDR3 region has 14 residues. Here the CDR3 DNA reads TGTGCCAGCAGCCCCCGGACAGAGCCCTACGAGCAGTACTTC. Translated: CASSPRTEPYEQYF.

This clone turned up a few times. The gene calls are TRBV7-9 and TRBJ1-4, with 8 positions matching TRBD1. Losses at the gene ends were 5 bases for V and 13 bases for J; bases not matched to a gene: 12. Germline assignment: CDR1 SEHNR and CDR2 FQNEAQ (reference sequence). This CDR3 spans 14 amino acids. CDR3 coding DNA: TGTGCCAGCAGCCTCGGGACAGGTCGGGATAGACTGTTTTTT. Residues: CASSLGTGRDRLFF.

CDR3 DNA sequence: TGTGCCAGCAGCCCTAGCGGGGGGGCCCCCTACAATGAGCAGTTCTTC. It specifies CASSPSGGAPYNEQFF. The gene calls are TRBV7-2 and TRBJ2-1, with TRBD2 matching 12 bases. The CDR3 sequence is 16 residues long. V gave up 5 bases and J gave up 2 bases; unmatched junction bases: 4. Per germline, CDR1 SGHTA and CDR2 FQGNSA.

The V call is TRBV5-4, the J call TRBJ1-1; 10 bases fit TRBD1. This CDR3 comprises 16 residues. Losses at the gene ends were 5 bases for V and 2 bases for J; bases not matched to a gene: 9. The V gene's germline CDR1 is SGHNT and CDR2 YYREEE (reference sequence). DNA of the CDR3: TGTGCCAGCAGTTCGGGACAGGGGCGTAAAAACACTGAAGCTTTCTTT. Amino acids: CASSSGQGRKNTEAFF.

The chain links TRBV7-2 to TRBJ2-4; maybe TRBD2 (6 bases). In germline, CDR1 is SGHTA, CDR2 FQGNSA. V shed 5 bases and J shed 1 base, with 12 bases lying between them. The CDR3 covers 15 residues. Here the CDR3 reads CASSPRLGAKNIQYF. The CDR3 DNA follows: TGTGCCAGCAGCCCCAGACTAGGGGCCAAAAACATTCAGTACTTC.

V and J are TRBV9 and TRBJ1-4; possible D gene TRBD1, 5 bases. CDR1 is SGDLS, CDR2 YYNGEE, per germline. The CDR3 is 17 residues long. The V gene lost 2 bases and the J gene lost 8 bases, with 22 bases spanning the gap. In nucleotides, the CDR3 is TGTGCCAGCAGCGTCGGGGGTTTCGGGATGTTGGAAGAAAAACTGTTTTTT. This translates into CASSVGGFGMLEEKLFF.

The chain couples TRBV12-5 to TRBJ2-3; 13 bases fit TRBD2. Losses at the gene ends were 5 bases for V and 1 base for J; bases not matched to a gene: 3. The CDR3 extends over 16 amino acids. Germline V gene lookup returns CDR1 LGHNT and CDR2 FRNRAP. CDR3 DNA sequence: TGTGCTAGTGGTCTCGGACTAGCGGGGGGCACAGATACGCAGTATTTT. Protein: CASGLGLAGGTDTQYF.

The J gene is TRBJ2-2, the V gene TRBV19; D gene ambiguous. Germline CDR1 reads LNHDA; CDR2 reads SQIVND (reference sequence). V lost 4 bases and J lost 3, with 6 bases in between. The CDR3 runs to 13 residues. Written as DNA, the CDR3 is TGTGCCAGTAGTAGTAGGGACACCGGGGAGCTGTTTTTT. As protein: CASSSRDTGELFF.

This clone was seen only once. The chain is built from TRBV10-3 and TRBJ1-6; D call uncertain. The germline V gene has CDR1 ENHRY and CDR2 SYGVKD. The CDR3 has 14 residues. Trimming shortened V by 0 bases and J by 8 bases, and 8 bases separated the two germline ends. CDR3 loop: CAISESGGDSPLHF. The CDR3, as DNA: TGTGCCATCAGTGAGTCGGGCGGGGATTCACCCCTCCACTTT.

The chain uses TRBV28 and TRBJ1-5; D possibly corresponds to TRBD1 (6 bases). The germline CDR1 and CDR2 sequences are MDHEN and SYDVKM. Trimming left V 11 bases short and J 2 bases short, with 13 bases between. The CDR3 is 13 amino acids. The CDR3 DNA sequence: TGTGCCGGCGCGAGGGGGGGCAATCAGCCCCAGCATTTT. Encoded protein: CAGARGGNQPQHF.

This chain links TRBV28 with TRBJ1-2; 9 positions agree with TRBD1. The J segment lost 4 bases and the V segment lost 4 bases, leaving 10 bases of the junction unmatched. This CDR3 has 16 residues. From germline, CDR1 is MDHEN and CDR2 SYDVKM. CDR3 bases: TGTGCCAGCAGTTATGGGACAGGGAAAATGGGCTATGGCTACACCTTC. Its protein is CASSYGTGKMGYGYTF.

V and J are TRBV19 and TRBJ1-4; D possibly corresponds to TRBD1 (6 bases). The length of the CDR3 is 14 residues. Trimming left V 3 bases short and J 8 bases short, with 13 bases between. The V gene's germline CDR1 is LNHDA and CDR2 SQIVND (reference sequence). CDR3 region: CASSMFRGEEKLFF. CDR3 sequence (DNA): TGTGCCAGTAGTATGTTCAGGGGCGAAGAAAAACTGTTTTTT.

The rearrangement uses TRBV28 and TRBJ2-1; D tentatively reads TRBD1 or TRBD2 (5 bases each). Germline CDR1 reads MDHEN; CDR2 reads SYDVKM. The V gene lost 7 bases and the J gene lost 10 bases, with 20 bases spanning the gap. The CDR3 runs 14 residues. CDR3 loop: CASNPGTPTNEQFF. The CDR3 nucleotides read TGTGCCAGCAACCCGGGGACGCCGACCAACGAGCAGTTCTTC.

This chain joins TRBV7-9 and TRBJ2-7, with D possibly called TRBD1 or TRBD2 (6 bases each). Germline V lookup: CDR1 SEHNR, CDR2 FQNEAQ (reference sequence). This CDR3 has 14 residues. V was trimmed by 1 base and J by 6 bases, leaving 13 bases between them. The CDR3 DNA reads TGTGCCAGCAGCTTAGAGGGGGGTTTGGGCGAGCAGTACTTC. Its translation is CASSLEGGLGEQYF.

The chain joins TRBV28 to TRBJ2-1; 13 bases fit TRBD2. This CDR3 is built from 16 residues. Trimming at V came to 5 bases and at J to 2 bases, leaving 3 bases not matched to a gene. Germline V gene data show CDR1 as MDHEN and CDR2 as SYDVKM. CDR3 nucleotide sequence: TGTGCCAGCAGTCTGACTAGCGGGGGGCCCTACAATGAGCAGTTCTTC. Its translation: CASSLTSGGPYNEQFF. The full variable domain, its missing parts supplied by reference TRBV28 and TRBJ2-1, is DVKVTQSSRYLVKRTGEKVFLECVQDMDHENMFWYRQDPGLGLRLIYFSYDVKMKEKGDIPEGYSVSREKKERFSLILESASTNQTSMYLCASSLTSGGPYNEQFFGPGTRLTVL.